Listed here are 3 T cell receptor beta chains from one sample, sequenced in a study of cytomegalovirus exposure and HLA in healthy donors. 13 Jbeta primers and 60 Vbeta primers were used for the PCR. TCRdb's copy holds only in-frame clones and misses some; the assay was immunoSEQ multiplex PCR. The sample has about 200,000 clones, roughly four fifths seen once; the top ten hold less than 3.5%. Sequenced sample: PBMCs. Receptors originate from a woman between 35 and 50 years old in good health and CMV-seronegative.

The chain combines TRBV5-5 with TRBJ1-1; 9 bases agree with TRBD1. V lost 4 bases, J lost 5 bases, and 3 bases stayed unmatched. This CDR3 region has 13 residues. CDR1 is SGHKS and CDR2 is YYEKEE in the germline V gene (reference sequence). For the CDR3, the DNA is TGTGCCAGCAGCCACAGGGGGCTGACTGAAGCTTTCTTT. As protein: CASSHRGLTEAFF.

The CDR3 bases are TGTGCCAGCACCTCTAATGAAAAACTGTTTTTT. This sequence encodes CASTSNEKLFF. The chain joins TRBV28 to TRBJ1-4; D ambiguous. CDR3 size: 11 residues. V lost 7 bases and J 3 bases, leaving 3 bases between the germline ends. Per the germline V gene, CDR1 is MDHEN and CDR2 is SYDVKM.

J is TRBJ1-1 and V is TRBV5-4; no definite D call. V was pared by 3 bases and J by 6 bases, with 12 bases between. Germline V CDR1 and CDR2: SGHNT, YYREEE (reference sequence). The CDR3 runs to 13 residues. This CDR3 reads CASSSPPRPEAFF. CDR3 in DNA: TGTGCCAGCAGCTCCCCCCCCAGGCCTGAAGCTTTCTTT.